This is a list of T cell receptor beta chains from one sample in a study of glioma-infiltrating T cells. MiXCR, run by TCRdb on the multiplex PCR reads, gives a single entry per CDR3 protein. The table includes around 180,000 distinct CDR3 sequences, under 55% detected once. The sample comprised glioma tissue, nonneoplastic brain tissue, or PBMCs (not recorded which). These receptors originate from a human donor with low-grade glioma or glioblastoma, undergoing nonglioma brain surgery, or in good health (not recorded which). CDR3s include the opening cysteine and the closing phenylalanine or tryptophan. The D gene is left open where the match is weak. Only part of the rows carry a size: once, few, many, or a class if the clone is expanded.

>NA|TRBJ2-1|NA|TRBV20-1
TGCAGTGCTAGAGATCCGTCTAGGGGTGAGCAGTTCTTC
CSARDPSRGEQFF
>many|TRBJ2-5|TRBD1|TRBV28
TGTGCCAGCAGTTCGACAGGGTACCGGGAGACCCAGTACTTC
CASSSTGYRETQYF
>many|TRBJ1-1|TRBD1|TRBV12-3/TRBV12-4
TGTGCCAGCAGCCAGGACAGGAGCACTGAAGCTTTCTTT
CASSQDRSTEAFF
>many|TRBJ1-5|NA|TRBV10-3
TGTGCCATCAAGGCAGAGAGCAATCAGCCCCAGCATTTT
CAIKAESNQPQHF
>many|TRBJ1-5|NA|TRBV20-1
TGCAGTGCTAGAGTAGGGTCGGATCAGCCCCAGCATTTT
CSARVGSDQPQHF
>NA|TRBJ1-1|NA|TRBV20-1
TGCAGTGCTAAAGAAATGTACGGGCGGGGCACTGAAGCTTTCTTT
CSAKEMYGRGTEAFF
>NA|TRBJ2-7|NA|TRBV19
TGTGCCAGTAGTATTCATGCCGGCAGGGCCTACGAGCAGTACTTC
CASSIHAGRAYEQYF
>many|TRBJ1-5|NA|TRBV27
TGTGCCAGCAGTTTAATGTGGGGAGTAGGACAGCCCCAGCATTTT
CASSLMWGVGQPQHF
>NA|TRBJ2-1|NA|TRBV7-9
TGTGCCAGCAGCTTATCGGGGGGCATCAATGAGCAGTTCTTC
CASSLSGGINEQFF
>NA|TRBJ2-4|TRBD1|TRBV2
TGTGCCAGCAGCGGGGACAGGTGGGCCAAAAACATTCAGTACTTC
CASSGDRWAKNIQYF
>few|TRBJ2-7|NA|TRBV18
TGTGCCAGCTCACCAGCGGGGCACACCTACGAGCAGTACTTC
CASSPAGHTYEQYF
>many|TRBJ2-1|TRBD2|TRBV27
TGTGCCAGCAGTCTAATCTACGGGACTAGCGCCGCCTACAATGAGCAGTTCTTC
CASSLIYGTSAAYNEQFF
>many|TRBJ2-6|NA|TRBV28
TGTGCCAGCCAGGGCTTTGGGGCCAACGTCCTGACTTTC
CASQGFGANVLTF
>NA|TRBJ2-7|TRBD2|TRBV19
TGTGCCAGTAGTATAGTCCCCGGGACTAGCGGCTACGAGCAGTACTTC
CASSIVPGTSGYEQYF
>NA|TRBJ2-4|TRBD2|TRBV4-1
TGCGCCAGCAGCCGGATTAGCGGGAGGGGGTACATTCAGTACTTC
CASSRISGRGYIQYF
>NA|TRBJ1-1|TRBD1|TRBV5-6
TGTGCCAGCAAGACAGGGAGACACACTGAAGCTTTCTTT
CASKTGRHTEAFF
>many|TRBJ1-1|NA|TRBV28
TGTGCCAGCTCTACAGCTCGGGAGAACACTGAAGCTTTCTTT
CASSTARENTEAFF
>many|TRBJ2-2|NA|TRBV11-2
TGTGCCAGCAGCTTGGGAGACACCGGGGAGCTGTTTTTT
CASSLGDTGELFF
>many|TRBJ2-7|NA|TRBV28
TGTGCCACTGCCGGGACGGAGGGAGGGGGCTACGAGCAGTACTTC
CATAGTEGGGYEQYF
>NA|TRBJ2-1|TRBD2|TRBV24-1
TGTGCCACCAGTGATTTGCCCCCCGGGACTAGCTCAGACTCCTACAATGAGCAGTTCTTC
CATSDLPPGTSSDSYNEQFF
>NA|TRBJ1-5|NA|TRBV2
TGTGCCAGCATGACCGGGGCTTGGCAGCCCCAGCATTTT
CASMTGAWQPQHF
>NA|TRBJ2-3|NA|TRBV3-1
TGTGCCAGAAGCCAAGATGTTGGCACAGATACGCAGTATTTT
CARSQDVGTDTQYF
>many|TRBJ2-7|NA|TRBV20-1
TGCAGTGCTAGATCCCAAGGGCTGGGGATCGAGCAGTACTTC
CSARSQGLGIEQYF
>NA|TRBJ2-1|NA|TRBV12-3/TRBV12-4
TGTGCCAGCAGTTTTGTCAACCAGGACTACAATGAGCAGTTCTTC
CASSFVNQDYNEQFF
>NA|TRBJ1-2|TRBD1|TRBV10-3
TGTGCCATCAGCCCGGACAGGGCGGGGGACGGCTACACCTTC
CAISPDRAGDGYTF
>NA|TRBJ1-5|NA|TRBV6-2/TRBV6-3
TGTGCCAGCAGTTATATGGGTCAGAACAGTCAGCACCAGAATTTT
CASSYMGQNSQHQNF
>once|TRBJ2-1|NA|TRBV4-2
TGTGCCAGCAGCCAAGGCTCGGGGCAGGGGCACACCAATGAGCATTTCTTC
CASSQGSGQGHTNEHFF
>few|TRBJ1-1|NA|TRBV18
TGTGCCAGCTCACCGCAATTGGGTAACACTGAAGCTTTCTTT
CASSPQLGNTEAFF